A selection of T cell receptor beta chains follows, all from one sample in a study of blood T cell repertoires in COVID-19. Profiling relied on immunoSEQ multiplex PCR, and the TCRdb table lists in-frame clones only, not all of them. Among 150,000 to 200,000 clones, 85% were seen once, and the ten largest hold approximately 0.97%. Sequenced input: peripheral blood. All receptors derive from a man aged 55-75 years with COVID-19, enrolled during active disease. CDR3s include the opening cysteine and the closing phenylalanine or tryptophan. Fields, in order: clone size, D gene, J gene, V gene, CDR3 protein, CDR3 DNA. The D gene is left open where the match is weak. Size is omitted from some rows. Given values are once, few, many or a class for expanded clones.

clone size: once
D gene: NA
J gene: TRBJ2-1
V gene: TRBV10-3
CDR3 protein: CAIRTVANEQFF
CDR3 DNA: TGTGCCATCAGGACAGTAGCCAATGAGCAGTTCTTC

clone size: NA
D gene: TRBD1
J gene: TRBJ2-4
V gene: TRBV19
CDR3 protein: CASSLPFQGAWDIQYF
CDR3 DNA: TGTGCCAGTAGTTTACCCTTCCAGGGGGCCTGGGACATTCAGTACTTC

clone size: NA
D gene: TRBD1
J gene: TRBJ2-5
V gene: TRBV5-1
CDR3 protein: CASSSSGTGETQYF
CDR3 DNA: TGCGCCAGCAGCTCCTCCGGGACAGGGGAGACCCAGTACTTC

clone size: NA
D gene: TRBD1
J gene: TRBJ1-2
V gene: TRBV6-6
CDR3 protein: CASSSRDRANYGYTF
CDR3 DNA: TGTGCCAGCAGTTCTCGGGACAGGGCTAACTATGGCTACACCTTC

clone size: NA
D gene: NA
J gene: TRBJ1-2
V gene: TRBV5-1
CDR3 protein: CASSWGGVDNGYTF
CDR3 DNA: TGCGCCAGCAGCTGGGGCGGGGTGGATAATGGCTACACCTTC

clone size: NA
D gene: TRBD2
J gene: TRBJ2-1
V gene: TRBV10-1
CDR3 protein: CASAGAGDEQFF
CDR3 DNA: TGCGCCAGCGCCGGCGCGGGGGATGAGCAGTTCTTC

clone size: NA
D gene: TRBD1
J gene: TRBJ1-1
V gene: TRBV14
CDR3 protein: CASSLGTANTEAFF
CDR3 DNA: TGTGCCAGCAGCTTGGGGACAGCCAACACTGAAGCTTTCTTT

clone size: NA
D gene: NA
J gene: TRBJ1-1
V gene: TRBV21-1
CDR3 protein: CASSKVGRGRNTEAFF
CDR3 DNA: TGTGCCAGCAGCAAAGTGGGCAGGGGGAGGAACACTGAAGCTTTCTTT

clone size: NA
D gene: NA
J gene: TRBJ2-7
V gene: TRBV18
CDR3 protein: CASSPPVASWEQYF
CDR3 DNA: TGTGCCAGCTCACCACCGGTTGCGTCATGGGAGCAGTACTTC

clone size: NA
D gene: NA
J gene: TRBJ1-1
V gene: TRBV7-9
CDR3 protein: CASSFTDPNTEAFF
CDR3 DNA: TGTGCCAGCAGCTTTACAGACCCGAACACTGAAGCTTTCTTT

clone size: few
D gene: NA
J gene: TRBJ1-4
V gene: TRBV29-1
CDR3 protein: CSVDRGDEKLFF
CDR3 DNA: TGCAGCGTTGACAGGGGCGATGAAAAACTGTTTTTT

clone size: NA
D gene: TRBD2
J gene: TRBJ2-5
V gene: TRBV4-2
CDR3 protein: CASSQYSGRGETQYF
CDR3 DNA: TGTGCCAGCAGCCAATATAGCGGGAGGGGGGAGACCCAGTACTTC

clone size: once
D gene: TRBD1
J gene: TRBJ1-5
V gene: TRBV4-1
CDR3 protein: CASSQRGQGREPQHF
CDR3 DNA: TGCGCCAGCAGCCAACGCGGACAGGGCCGGGAGCCCCAGCATTTT

clone size: NA
D gene: TRBD2
J gene: TRBJ2-3
V gene: TRBV5-1
CDR3 protein: CASSLAVQSSGSTDTQYF
CDR3 DNA: TGCGCCAGCAGCTTGGCCGTTCAATCTAGCGGAAGCACAGATACGCAGTATTTT

clone size: NA
D gene: NA
J gene: TRBJ1-6
V gene: TRBV4-2
CDR3 protein: CASSQDPFTPLHF
CDR3 DNA: TGTGCCAGCAGCCAAGACCCATTCACACCCCTCCACTTT

clone size: NA
D gene: TRBD1
J gene: TRBJ1-1
V gene: TRBV6-5
CDR3 protein: CASTKGQGWTEAFF
CDR3 DNA: TGTGCCAGCACTAAGGGACAGGGGTGGACTGAAGCTTTCTTT

clone size: NA
D gene: TRBD1
J gene: TRBJ2-1
V gene: TRBV28
CDR3 protein: CASTSGLNRGEQFF
CDR3 DNA: TGTGCCAGCACCTCGGGGCTAAACAGGGGTGAGCAGTTCTTC

clone size: NA
D gene: TRBD1
J gene: TRBJ1-1
V gene: TRBV5-1
CDR3 protein: CASRFRDRGTNTEAFF
CDR3 DNA: TGCGCCAGCAGATTCCGGGACAGGGGTACGAACACTGAAGCTTTCTTT

clone size: NA
D gene: NA
J gene: TRBJ2-2
V gene: TRBV5-1
CDR3 protein: CASSTASLGGELFF
CDR3 DNA: TGCGCCAGCAGCACGGCTAGCCTAGGCGGGGAGCTGTTTTTT

clone size: NA
D gene: NA
J gene: TRBJ1-1
V gene: TRBV6-2/TRBV6-3
CDR3 protein: CASSYGGFRDGPEAFF
CDR3 DNA: TGTGCCAGCAGTTACGGAGGGTTCAGGGATGGGCCTGAAGCTTTCTTT

clone size: NA
D gene: TRBD1
J gene: TRBJ2-1
V gene: TRBV2
CDR3 protein: CASRVGTGAYNEQFF
CDR3 DNA: TGTGCCAGCCGGGTGGGGACAGGGGCGTACAATGAGCAGTTCTTC

clone size: few
D gene: NA
J gene: TRBJ1-5
V gene: TRBV6-5
CDR3 protein: CASSWSGANQPQHF
CDR3 DNA: TGTGCCAGCAGTTGGTCAGGGGCCAACCAGCCCCAGCATTTT

clone size: NA
D gene: TRBD2
J gene: TRBJ2-5
V gene: TRBV5-4
CDR3 protein: CASSPASGRIQETQYF
CDR3 DNA: TGTGCCAGCAGCCCAGCTAGCGGGAGGATCCAAGAGACCCAGTACTTC

clone size: once
D gene: NA
J gene: TRBJ2-3
V gene: TRBV7-8
CDR3 protein: CASSYRARPDTQYF
CDR3 DNA: TGTGCCAGCAGTTACAGGGCTCGCCCAGATACGCAGTATTTT

clone size: NA
D gene: NA
J gene: TRBJ1-1
V gene: TRBV10-3
CDR3 protein: CAISESYSEAFF
CDR3 DNA: TGTGCCATCAGTGAGTCCTATAGTGAAGCTTTCTTT

clone size: NA
D gene: NA
J gene: TRBJ1-2
V gene: TRBV18
CDR3 protein: CASSPPGSGRNGYTF
CDR3 DNA: TGTGCCAGCTCACCACCGGGTTCAGGGCGGAATGGCTACACCTTC

clone size: NA
D gene: NA
J gene: TRBJ1-2
V gene: TRBV11-2
CDR3 protein: CASSPGDRRGYTF
CDR3 DNA: TGTGCCAGCAGCCCAGGGGACCGGCGTGGCTACACCTTC

clone size: once
D gene: TRBD1
J gene: TRBJ1-3
V gene: TRBV6-2/TRBV6-3
CDR3 protein: CASSWTGNGNTIYF
CDR3 DNA: TGTGCCAGCAGCTGGACAGGGAACGGAAACACCATATATTTT

clone size: once
D gene: TRBD1
J gene: TRBJ2-2
V gene: TRBV24-1
CDR3 protein: CATSVSRTGWNTGELFF
CDR3 DNA: TGTGCCACCAGTGTTTCAAGGACAGGGTGGAACACCGGGGAGCTGTTTTTT

clone size: NA
D gene: NA
J gene: TRBJ1-1
V gene: TRBV30
CDR3 protein: CAWSRTGQRNTEAFF
CDR3 DNA: TGTGCCTGGAGTCGTACGGGACAAAGGAACACTGAAGCTTTCTTT

clone size: NA
D gene: TRBD1
J gene: TRBJ1-4
V gene: TRBV30
CDR3 protein: CAWADRGASFATNEKLFF
CDR3 DNA: TGTGCCTGGGCTGACAGGGGAGCCTCGTTTGCAACTAATGAAAAACTGTTTTTT

clone size: NA
D gene: NA
J gene: TRBJ2-3
V gene: TRBV4-2
CDR3 protein: CASSQDPSVTDTQYF
CDR3 DNA: TGTGCCAGCAGCCAAGATCCGTCGGTCACAGATACGCAGTATTTT

clone size: NA
D gene: NA
J gene: TRBJ2-2
V gene: TRBV7-8
CDR3 protein: CASSLDKLGELFF
CDR3 DNA: TGTGCCAGCAGCTTAGATAAGCTCGGGGAGCTGTTTTTT

clone size: NA
D gene: NA
J gene: TRBJ1-6
V gene: TRBV7-9
CDR3 protein: CASSSDSSYNSPLHF
CDR3 DNA: TGTGCCAGCAGTTCGGACTCCTCGTATAATTCACCCCTCCACTTT

clone size: NA
D gene: NA
J gene: TRBJ1-3
V gene: TRBV4-1
CDR3 protein: CASSLSGGISGNTIYF
CDR3 DNA: TGCGCCAGCAGCCTTAGCGGGGGCATCTCTGGAAACACCATATATTTT

clone size: once
D gene: NA
J gene: TRBJ1-4
V gene: TRBV12-3/TRBV12-4
CDR3 protein: CASSTLREKLFF
CDR3 DNA: TGTGCCAGCAGCACATTACGTGAAAAACTGTTTTTT

clone size: NA
D gene: NA
J gene: TRBJ2-1
V gene: TRBV5-4
CDR3 protein: CASSLDQAYNEQFF
CDR3 DNA: TGTGCCAGCAGCTTGGACCAGGCTTACAATGAGCAGTTCTTC

clone size: NA
D gene: TRBD2
J gene: TRBJ2-1
V gene: TRBV7-3
CDR3 protein: CASSPTLAGAYNEQFF
CDR3 DNA: TGTGCCAGCAGCCCCACCTTAGCGGGAGCCTACAATGAGCAGTTCTTC

clone size: NA
D gene: TRBD1
J gene: TRBJ2-7
V gene: TRBV7-3
CDR3 protein: CASSPGQNYEQYF
CDR3 DNA: TGTGCCAGCAGCCCGGGACAGAACTACGAGCAGTACTTC

clone size: NA
D gene: NA
J gene: TRBJ2-7
V gene: TRBV3-1/TRBV3-2
CDR3 protein: CASSLRTYEQYF
CDR3 DNA: TGTGCCAGCAGCCTGCGGACCTACGAGCAGTACTTC

clone size: NA
D gene: TRBD1
J gene: TRBJ1-4
V gene: TRBV18
CDR3 protein: CASSRNPGTGGINEKLFF
CDR3 DNA: TGTGCCAGCTCCCGAAACCCCGGGACAGGGGGCATAAATGAAAAACTGTTTTTT

clone size: NA
D gene: NA
J gene: TRBJ1-6
V gene: TRBV27
CDR3 protein: CASSITQYNSPLHF
CDR3 DNA: TGTGCCAGCAGTATAACCCAGTATAATTCACCCCTCCACTTT

clone size: NA
D gene: NA
J gene: TRBJ1-3
V gene: TRBV18
CDR3 protein: CASSEQEGTGNTIYF
CDR3 DNA: TGTGCCAGCTCCGAGCAGGAGGGGACTGGAAACACCATATATTTT

clone size: NA
D gene: TRBD1
J gene: TRBJ1-2
V gene: TRBV6-2/TRBV6-3
CDR3 protein: CASSYTRTGNYGYTF
CDR3 DNA: TGTGCCAGCAGCTATACCAGGACAGGGAACTATGGCTACACCTTC

clone size: NA
D gene: NA
J gene: TRBJ1-1
V gene: TRBV6-5
CDR3 protein: CASSAGTLKNTEAFF
CDR3 DNA: TGTGCCAGCAGCGCTGGGACTCTCAAAAACACTGAAGCTTTCTTT

clone size: NA
D gene: NA
J gene: TRBJ2-1
V gene: TRBV5-1
CDR3 protein: CASSLQSSYNEQFF
CDR3 DNA: TGCGCCAGCAGCTTACAGAGCTCCTACAATGAGCAGTTCTTC

clone size: NA
D gene: NA
J gene: TRBJ1-5
V gene: TRBV29-1
CDR3 protein: CSVLPGGNQPQHF
CDR3 DNA: TGCAGCGTGCTACCAGGGGGCAATCAGCCCCAGCATTTT

clone size: NA
D gene: NA
J gene: TRBJ1-3
V gene: TRBV28
CDR3 protein: CASSTSGTPIRGNTIYF
CDR3 DNA: TGTGCCAGCAGTACGTCCGGGACACCAATAAGGGGAAACACCATATATTTT

clone size: NA
D gene: NA
J gene: TRBJ2-3
V gene: TRBV7-3
CDR3 protein: CASSPQGFSTDTQYF
CDR3 DNA: TGTGCCAGCAGCCCTCAGGGGTTCAGCACAGATACGCAGTATTTT

clone size: NA
D gene: NA
J gene: TRBJ2-1
V gene: TRBV28
CDR3 protein: CASHEVTSNEQFF
CDR3 DNA: TGTGCCAGCCATGAGGTGACCTCCAATGAGCAGTTCTTC